Listed below are T cell receptor beta chains from one sample, sequenced in a study of blood T cells in healthy people across ages. TCRdb re-called the 5' RACE reads through MiXCR, storing one row per CDR3 protein. This table holds about 640,000 distinct CDR3 sequences, roughly 50% found once. The sample comprised blood. Every receptor here comes from a man aged 55 to 69 in good health. The CDR3 runs from the conserved cysteine through the conserved F or W. D genes are given only for firm matches. Only part of the rows carry a size: once, few, many, or a class if the clone is expanded.

CDR3 protein	CDR3 DNA	D gene	clone size	V gene	J gene	CDR3 length
CASTLSGVSSYEQYF	TGTGCCAGCACCCTTAGCGGAGTAAGCTCCTACGAGCAGTACTTC	.	many	TRBV7-2	TRBJ2-7	15
CASSLGGRAFF	TGTGCCAGCAGTTTGGGAGGGCGCGCTTTCTTT	.	once	TRBV12-3/TRBV12-4	TRBJ1-1	11
CASGDRVNYGYTF	TGTGCCAGCGGGGACAGGGTTAACTATGGCTACACCTTC	TRBD1	.	TRBV27	TRBJ1-2	13
CATSRADPVLDGYTF	TGTGCCACCAGCAGAGCTGACCCCGTTCTCGATGGCTACACCTTC	.	few	TRBV15	TRBJ1-2	15
CASSAGQGEYEQYF	TGTGCCAGCAGCGCCGGACAGGGGGAATACGAGCAGTACTTC	TRBD1	few	TRBV6-5	TRBJ2-7	14
CASSLDPIQGARGNEQFF	TGCGCCAGCAGCCTTGACCCGATACAGGGGGCAAGGGGGAATGAGCAGTTCTTC	TRBD1	few	TRBV4-1	TRBJ2-1	18
CSALTISTDTQYF	TGCAGCGCTTTGACAATTAGCACAGATACGCAGTATTTT	.	.	TRBV29-1	TRBJ2-3	13
CASSPLGLDTSYNEQFF	TGTGCCAGCTCACCACTAGGACTAGATACCTCCTACAATGAGCAGTTCTTC	TRBD2	.	TRBV18	TRBJ2-1	17
CASSEYGDRTETQYF	TGTGCCAGCAGTGAATACGGGGACAGAACAGAGACCCAGTACTTC	TRBD1	.	TRBV25-1	TRBJ2-5	15
CASSRTSGWGADTQYF	TGTGCCAGCAGTCGGACTAGCGGGTGGGGTGCAGATACGCAGTATTTT	TRBD2	.	TRBV7-2	TRBJ2-3	16
CASLGGPGANVLTF	TGCGCCAGCTTAGGGGGTCCTGGGGCCAACGTCCTGACTTTC	.	.	TRBV5-1	TRBJ2-6	14
CASSRTQGVDEKLFF	TGTGCCAGCAGCAGGACCCAGGGGGTCGATGAAAAACTGTTTTTT	TRBD1	.	TRBV7-9	TRBJ1-4	15
CASRDSFNEKLFF	TGTGCCAGCAGAGACAGCTTTAATGAAAAACTGTTTTTT	.	.	TRBV12-3/TRBV12-4	TRBJ1-4	13
CASSQSPGTSGDNEQFF	TGCGCCAGCAGCCAGTCCCCCGGGACTAGCGGGGACAATGAGCAGTTCTTC	TRBD2	few	TRBV4-1	TRBJ2-1	17
CSASGRSGTDYGYTF	TGCAGTGCTAGTGGACGCAGCGGGACAGACTATGGCTACACCTTC	TRBD1	.	TRBV20-1	TRBJ1-2	15
CASSQQGAPGEAFF	TGCGCCAGCAGCCAACAGGGGGCGCCGGGTGAAGCTTTCTTT	TRBD1	few	TRBV4-1	TRBJ1-1	14
CASSYSRDRQETQYF	TGTGCCAGCAGTTACTCGAGGGACAGACAAGAGACCCAGTACTTC	TRBD1	.	TRBV6-6	TRBJ2-5	15
CASDGDRGWNEKLFF	TGTGCCAGTGATGGCGACAGGGGGTGGAATGAAAAACTGTTTTTT	TRBD1	.	TRBV2	TRBJ1-4	15
CATSRVSTGFGKLFF	TGTGCCACCAGCAGAGTATCAACAGGTTTCGGAAAACTGTTTTTT	.	.	TRBV15	TRBJ1-4	15
CASSFPFSPLHF	TGTGCCAGCAGTTTCCCCTTTTCACCCCTCCACTTT	.	few	TRBV12-3/TRBV12-4	TRBJ1-6	12
CASRSGGKDSYEQYF	TGTGCCAGCAGATCAGGGGGAAAGGACTCCTACGAGCAGTACTTC	TRBD1	.	TRBV28	TRBJ2-7	15
CASSGRTGETEAFF	TGCGCCAGCAGCGGACGGACGGGTGAGACTGAAGCTTTCTTT	.	.	TRBV5-1	TRBJ1-1	14
CSARDVALAGGLSGYEQYF	TGCAGTGCTAGAGATGTCGCACTAGCGGGGGGCCTTAGCGGCTACGAGCAGTACTTC	TRBD2	few	TRBV20-1	TRBJ2-7	19
CAIRERGRGTDTQYF	TGTGCCATCAGAGAGCGGGGTAGGGGCACAGATACGCAGTATTTT	TRBD2	.	TRBV10-3	TRBJ2-3	15
CASSRLGTSNTEAFF	TGCGCCAGCAGCAGACTCGGGACCTCTAACACTGAAGCTTTCTTT	.	.	TRBV5-1	TRBJ1-1	15
CASGTDDYGYTF	TGTGCCAGCGGGACAGACGACTATGGCTACACCTTC	TRBD1	.	TRBV28	TRBJ1-2	12
CSARYPTGGDGYTF	TGCAGTGCTAGATACCCGACAGGGGGCGATGGCTACACCTTC	TRBD1	.	TRBV20-1	TRBJ1-2	14
CASSYSFLQGASEQFF	TGTGCCAGCAGTTACTCATTCCTACAGGGGGCGAGTGAGCAGTTCTTC	TRBD1	few	TRBV6-5	TRBJ2-1	16
CSAIGGANVLTF	TGCAGTGCTATCGGGGGGGCCAACGTCCTGACTTTC	.	.	TRBV20-1	TRBJ2-6	12
CATTEAGGRETQYF	TGTGCCACCACTGAAGCGGGGGGGCGAGAGACCCAGTACTTC	TRBD2	.	TRBV12-3/TRBV12-4	TRBJ2-5	14
CSVGLADSTDTQYF	TGCAGCGTTGGACTAGCGGATAGCACAGATACGCAGTATTTT	TRBD2	.	TRBV29-1	TRBJ2-3	14
CASSLLGHGRMVALHF	TGTGCCAGCAGTTTATTAGGCCACGGTCGTATGGTGGCCCTCCACTTT	.	few	TRBV12-3/TRBV12-4	TRBJ1-6	16
CASSLLQVRGYTF	TGTGCCAGCAGTTTATTACAGGTCCGAGGCTACACCTTC	.	.	TRBV12-3/TRBV12-4	TRBJ1-2	13
CASSSTGTSVRNEQFF	TGTGCCAGCAGCTCAACCGGGACTAGCGTCCGCAATGAGCAGTTCTTC	TRBD2	.	TRBV7-9	TRBJ2-1	16
CRLLAGVNEQFF	TGCAGGCTACTAGCGGGGGTTAATGAGCAGTTCTTC	TRBD2	.	TRBV20-1	TRBJ2-1	12
CASSQAGKVSGGETQYF	TGTGCCAGCAGCCAAGCCGGGAAGGTCTCAGGAGGAGAGACCCAGTACTTC	.	.	TRBV4-2	TRBJ2-5	17
CASSVDRGSTYEQYF	TGTGCCAGCAGCGTAGACAGGGGGAGCACCTACGAGCAGTACTTC	TRBD1	.	TRBV7-2	TRBJ2-7	15
CASSPGQGLEAFF	TGTGCCAGCAGCCCAGGACAGGGCTTGGAAGCTTTCTTT	TRBD1	.	TRBV11-3	TRBJ1-1	13
CASILSGTEAFF	TGTGCCAGCATCTTATCTGGGACGGAAGCTTTCTTT	.	.	TRBV7-9	TRBJ1-1	12
CASSLPVNTEAFF	TGTGCCAGCAGCTTGCCGGTGAACACTGAAGCTTTCTTT	.	.	TRBV7-2	TRBJ1-1	13
CASSPDLKGSYEQYF	TGCGCCAGCAGCCCGGACCTAAAAGGATCCTACGAGCAGTACTTC	.	few	TRBV5-1	TRBJ2-7	15
CSASGAGSYNGQFF	TGCAGTGCTAGCGGTGCAGGCTCCTACAATGGGCAGTTCTTC	.	.	TRBV20-1	TRBJ2-1	14
CASSSGLAWMRETQYF	TGTGCCAGCAGCTCCGGACTAGCTTGGATGAGAGAGACCCAGTACTTC	TRBD2	few	TRBV9	TRBJ2-5	16
CASSLVWQETQYF	TGTGCCAGCAGCTTAGTGTGGCAAGAGACCCAGTACTTC	.	few	TRBV7-2	TRBJ2-5	13
CASSYGQGLGEKLFF	TGTGCCAGCAGTTACGGGCAGGGCCTGGGAGAAAAACTGTTTTTT	.	few	TRBV6-5	TRBJ1-4	15
CASSPTSGNTGELFF	TGTGCCAGCAGTCCGACTAGCGGAAACACCGGGGAGCTGTTTTTT	TRBD2	few	TRBV3-1	TRBJ2-2	15
CSARVSAPQSYEQYF	TGCAGTGCTAGGGTCTCGGCGCCCCAATCCTACGAGCAGTACTTC	.	.	TRBV20-1	TRBJ2-7	15
CASNDPTSGVNYNEQFF	TGTGCCAGCAACGACCCGACTAGCGGTGTAAACTACAATGAGCAGTTCTTC	TRBD2	.	TRBV6-1	TRBJ2-1	17
CASSYPGTKTDTQYF	TGTGCCAGCAGTTACCCCGGGACCAAAACAGATACGCAGTATTTT	.	.	TRBV6-2/TRBV6-3	TRBJ2-3	15
CASSQVGGGGQYF	TGTGCCAGCAGCCAAGTAGGTGGAGGTGGGCAGTACTTC	.	.	TRBV3-1	TRBJ2-7	13
CSAPFPGHSEKLFF	TGCAGTGCTCCCTTCCCGGGACACTCTGAAAAACTGTTTTTT	.	once	TRBV20-1	TRBJ1-4	14
CASRQGPYGYTF	TGTGCCAGCAGACAGGGCCCCTATGGCTACACCTTC	.	few	TRBV12-3/TRBV12-4	TRBJ1-2	12
CASSLTSGTYNEQFF	TGCGCCAGCAGCCTAACTAGCGGGACGTACAATGAGCAGTTCTTC	TRBD2	.	TRBV5-1	TRBJ2-1	15